The subject of this entry is one TCR beta chain. Its antigen is as yet unknown. These donors were members of the approximately 110-subject validation cohort, a group separate from the roughly 670-subject first cohort. The data derive from a study of cytomegalovirus exposure and HLA in healthy donors. Study-level findings and limits: The listing of roughly 160 TCR beta chains classed them as cytomegalovirus-associated. Researchers reported that three CMV-associated chains were confirmed in vitro as CMV antigen-specific. High sensitivity and specificity were reportedly achieved when the classifier diagnosed cytomegalovirus status.

Germline V gene data show CDR1 as WSHSY and CDR2 as SAAADI. This CDR3 comprises 17 residues. The junction had 7 bases not matched to a gene; V was cut back by 3 bases and J by 6 bases. The repertoire was sequenced with immunoSEQ multiplex PCR; TCRdb's copy has only in-frame clones and lacks some. The sample has about 310,000 clones, 70% to 90% seen once; the top ten hold around 0.91%. The chain uses TRBV10-2 and TRBJ2-1; TRBD2 agrees at 14 bases. Sequencing was performed on PBMCs. The source of this sequence is a man under 40 in good health and CMV-seronegative. CDR3 nucleotide sequence: TGCGCCAGCAGTGACCCCCGGACTAGCGGGGGGACCAATGAGCAGTTCTTC. Protein: CASSDPRTSGGTNEQFF.